A single sample gave rise to the 23 T cell receptor beta chains below, sequenced in a study of early T cells in non-severe SARS-CoV-2 infection. TCRdb used MiXCR to reprocess the 5' RACE reads, holding one entry per CDR3 protein. The sample comprises some 100,000 distinct CDR3 sequences, roughly 15% of which are singletons, and 0.5% to 0.75% rests with the top ten. The specimen was whole blood. All receptors derive from an adult who was a healthcare worker with PCR-confirmed SARS-CoV-2 infection or an uninfected control (not recorded which).

This clonotype was detected a few times. V gene TRBV4-1 combines with J gene TRBJ2-5; the match to TRBD2 covers 7 bases. Trimming removed 3 bases from V and 5 bases from J; junction bases left unmatched: 9. The CDR3 contains 15 residues. The germline CDR1 and CDR2 sequences are MGHRA and YSYEKL. The CDR3, as DNA: TGCGCCAGCAGCCATAGACTAGCTGGCGTGGAGACCCAGTACTTC. It encodes CASSHRLAGVETQYF.

The V and J genes are TRBV20-1 and TRBJ2-7, with a tentative D call TRBD2 (7 bases). Deletions cut 6 bases from V and 2 bases from J, with 20 bases between. Germline loops: CDR1 DFQATT, CDR2 SNEGSKA (reference sequence). The CDR3 is 15 amino acids. CDR3 DNA: TGCAGTGCGGCGACTGGGCGGGGGCCCGCCTACGAGCAGTACGTC. It yields the protein CSAATGRGPAYEQYV.

This clonotype has only a few counts. The chain employs TRBV5-1 and TRBJ2-3; 8 bases line up with TRBD1. J gave up 0 bases and V 4 bases, and 7 bases lay outside the gene matches. This CDR3 is 16 amino acids long. The germline CDR1 and CDR2 sequences are SGHRS and YFSETQ. The CDR3 sequence is CASSQTGGYSTDTQYF. CDR3 DNA: TGCGCCAGCAGCCAAACAGGGGGTTATAGCACAGATACGCAGTATTTT.

This clonotype has only a few counts. The CDR3 DNA reads as TGTGCCAGCAGCTTAGGACTAGCTCCGGATGAGCAGTTCTTC. Protein product: CASSLGLAPDEQFF. The rearrangement uses TRBV7-2 and TRBJ2-1; 7 bases line up with TRBD2. CDR3 length equals 14 residues. With 1 base clipped from V and 8 bases from J, the junction kept 5 bases outside the gene matches. Per germline, CDR1 SGHTA and CDR2 FQGNSA.

In this sample, this clonotype turned up a few times. This chain joins TRBV2 and TRBJ2-1; D may be TRBD2 (5 bases). The germline V gene has CDR1 SNHLY and CDR2 FYNNEI. V was pared by 8 bases and J by 5 bases, with 16 bases between. The CDR3 spans 14 residues. The CDR3 DNA reads as TGTGCCAGCCACACGACTAAGGGTGACAATGAGCAGTTCTTC. Translating it yields CASHTTKGDNEQFF.

This clonotype occurred a few times. The rearrangement joins TRBV12-3 or TRBV12-4 to TRBJ2-3; weak D call: TRBD2 (6 bases). The CDR3 extends over 15 amino acids. Trimming removed 6 bases from V and 0 bases from J, with 13 bases in between. The CDR3 is CASSQRRGSTDTQYF. In DNA, the CDR3 is TGTGCCAGCAGCCAGCGGCGGGGAAGCACAGATACGCAGTATTTT.

The chain employs TRBV5-4 and TRBJ1-2, with no clear D. CDR1 is SGHNT, CDR2 YYREEE, per germline (reference sequence). This CDR3 contains 14 residues. V dropped 0 bases and J dropped 1 base, with 7 bases sitting between them. CDR3 in DNA: TGTGCCAGCAGCTTGGAACAAGTTAACTATGGCTACACCTTC. Protein: CASSLEQVNYGYTF.

The sample holds a few counts of this clonotype. The chain joins TRBV20-1 to TRBJ2-1, with 8 bases identical to TRBD1. Germline assignment: CDR1 DFQATT and CDR2 SNEGSKA (reference sequence). V trimming: 0 bases; J trimming: 9 bases; junction bases outside the gene matches: 16. This CDR3 is built from 17 residues. CDR3 DNA sequence: TGCAGTGCTAGAGATCGGTTGTGGACAGGGAAGGGTCGTGAGCAGTTCTTC. Translation gives CSARDRLWTGKGREQFF.

The chain recombines TRBV14 with TRBJ1-5; no reliable D call. V was cut by 0 bases and J by 4 bases, with 1 base left in between. Germline CDR1 SGHDN, CDR2 FVKESK. The CDR3 loop spans 12 amino acids. The DNA of the CDR3 is TGTGCCAGCAGCCAAGAGAATCAGCCCCAGCATTTT. This codes for CASSQENQPQHF.

There are a few counts of this clonotype. V gene TRBV23-1 combines with J gene TRBJ2-7; 14 bases line up with TRBD2. TRBV23-1 belongs to the ORF category, with a function that is uncertain. The CDR3 covers 16 residues. Trimming cost V 1 base and J 5 bases; bases outside gene matches: 4. The CDR3 loop is CASSQWTSGGLHEQYV. For the CDR3, the DNA is TGCGCCAGCAGTCAATGGACTAGCGGGGGGCTGCACGAGCAGTACGTC.

Only a few counts were recorded for this clonotype. The CDR3: CASSRLAGGPFRNEQFF. The CDR3 DNA sequence: TGTGCCAGCAGCCGGCTGGCGGGGGGGCCCTTTCGAAATGAGCAGTTCTTC. The chain combines TRBV5-6 with TRBJ2-1, with 9 bases that match TRBD2. Trimming took 4 bases from V and 7 from J; bases not matched to a gene: 15. CDR3 length: 17 amino acids. Germline lookup yields CDR1 SGHDT and CDR2 YYEEEE.

The chain joins TRBV20-1 to TRBJ2-7; 12 nucleotides line up with TRBD2. After removal of 1 base from V and 1 base from J, the junction contained 2 bases not matched to a gene. CDR3 length: 15 amino acids. Germline V gives CDR1 DFQATT, CDR2 SNEGSKA (reference sequence). The chain's CDR3 is CSARALAGGSYEQYV. For the CDR3, the DNA is TGCAGTGCTAGAGCTCTAGCGGGGGGGTCCTACGAGCAGTACGTC.

The V and J genes are TRBV10-3 and TRBJ2-5; perhaps TRBD2 as D (6 bases). The CDR3 extends over 14 amino acids. CDR1 ENHRY and CDR2 SYGVKD come from the germline V gene. V lost 3 bases to trimming and J lost 2 bases, with 10 bases between them. CDR3 sequence reads: CAISEGGNQETQYF. The CDR3 region has the DNA TGTGCCATCAGTGAAGGCGGGAATCAAGAGACCCAGTACTTC.

This sequence joins TRBV5-1 and TRBJ1-4, with no clear D. CDR3 length: 14 amino acids. Germline CDR1 and CDR2: SGHRS and YFSETQ. Trimming stripped 4 bases from V and 8 bases from J, with 15 bases between. The CDR3 spells CASSQQSPVEKLFF. CDR3 coding DNA: TGCGCCAGCAGCCAACAGAGCCCCGTCGAAAAACTGTTTTTT.

This clonotype was seen at least ten times. The J gene is TRBJ1-4, the V gene TRBV19, with 8 bases lining up with TRBD1. J was trimmed by 7 bases and V by 7 bases; bases with no gene match: 14. The germline V gene has CDR1 LNHDA and CDR2 SQIVND (reference sequence). This CDR3 is 16 amino acids long. The chain's CDR3 is CASTSLQGASAEKLFF. The CDR3 region has the DNA TGTGCCAGTACCTCCCTCCAGGGGGCCTCCGCTGAAAAACTGTTTTTT.

The sample holds a few counts of this clonotype. V and J are TRBV2 and TRBJ2-3; TRBD1 might be the D (5 bases). Germline-derived CDR1 and CDR2 are SNHLY and FYNNEI. The length of the CDR3 is 17 residues. The V end lost 0 bases, the J end lost 0 bases, and 13 bases lay between the germline ends. The chain's CDR3 is CASSEAGVVASTDTQYF. The CDR3 DNA follows: TGTGCCAGCAGTGAAGCAGGGGTCGTAGCTAGCACAGATACGCAGTATTTT.

The chain joins TRBV20-1 to TRBJ2-6; D not resolved. Between the trimmed V and J ends, which lost 3 bases and 0 bases, there was a span of 15 bases. CDR3 length equals 17 residues. Germline CDR1 and CDR2: DFQATT and SNEGSKA (reference sequence). The CDR3 sequence: CSASLLQADSGANVLTF. CDR3 coding DNA: TGCAGTGCTAGTCTCTTGCAGGCGGACTCTGGGGCCAACGTCCTGACTTTC.

The chain carries TRBV30 and TRBJ1-1; D unresolved. Germline lookup yields CDR1 GTSNPN and CDR2 SVGIG (reference sequence). V was shortened by 4 bases and J by 10 bases, with 13 bases between the two germline ends. This CDR3 contains 11 residues. The CDR3 nucleotides read TGTGCCTGGAAGGGTGTGGAGGGAGCTTTCTTT. Its protein product is CAWKGVEGAFF. The full variable domain, in which reference TRBV30 and TRBJ1-1 provide the parts outside the CDR3, is SQTIHQWPATLVQPVGSPLSLECTVEGTSNPNLYWYRQAAGRGLQLLFYSVGIGQISSEVPQNLSASRPQDRQFILSSKKLLLSDSGFYLCAWKGVEGAFFGQGTRLTVV.

This clonotype was recorded a few times. The genes are TRBV12-2 and TRBJ2-7; TRBD1 is the table's D call and was not checked against the DNA. TRBV12-2 is given as a pseudogene. CDR3 length: 18 amino acids. The CDR3 region is CASRLGKTAPKLTYEQYV. CDR3 sequence (DNA): TGTGCAAGTCGCTTAGGAAAGACAGCTCCTAAACTCACCTACGAGCAGTACGTC.

The chain is built from TRBV5-5 and TRBJ2-1, with D hard to call. Germline V gene data show CDR1 as SGHKS and CDR2 as YYEKEE (reference sequence). This CDR3 comprises 14 residues. Trimming left V 2 bases short and J 7 bases short, with 13 bases between. DNA of the CDR3: TGTGCCAGCAGCTTTACTGGCGCCATTAATGAGCAGTTCTTC. Its protein product is CASSFTGAINEQFF.

In its sample, this clonotype was seen many times. For the CDR3, the DNA is TGTGCCAGCTCACCAGCCAAGAACACTGAAGCTTTCTTT. Protein: CASSPAKNTEAFF. The genes are TRBV18 and TRBJ1-1; D is undetermined. CDR1 and CDR2 (germline): KGHSH, LQKENI. The CDR3 spans 13 residues. Trimming took 2 bases from V and 1 from J, leaving 5 bases between them.

The J gene is TRBJ1-1, the V gene TRBV11-2; 8 positions match TRBD1. V dropped 4 bases and J dropped 5; count of bases not matched to a gene: 9. The germline CDR1 and CDR2 sequences are SGHAT and FQNNGV. This CDR3 comprises 15 residues. The CDR3 region has the DNA TGTGCCAGCAGCTCCCTAGACAGGGGAGGGACTGAAGCTTTCTTT. This codes for CASSSLDRGGTEAFF.

The chain combines TRBV19 with TRBJ1-4; D unresolved. The CDR3 covers 18 residues. Trimming stripped 6 bases from V and 0 bases from J, with 20 bases between. CDR1 is LNHDA and CDR2 is SQIVND in the germline V gene (reference sequence). Here the CDR3 DNA reads TGTGCCAGTAGCCGCCGGTCCCAGGTTGAGTCAACTAATGAAAAACTGTTTTTT. Its translation is CASSRRSQVESTNEKLFF. Combining the CDR3 with reference TRBV19 and TRBJ1-4 gives the whole variable domain DGGITQSPKYLFRKEGQNVTLSCEQNLNHDAMYWYRQDPGQGLRLIYYSQIVNDFQKGDIAEGYSVSREKKESFPLTVTSAQKNPTAFYLCASSRRSQVESTNEKLFFGSGTQLSVL.